These 23 T cell receptor beta chains came from one sample sequenced in a study of PD-1 blockade in mismatch repair-deficient tumors. Time point of the sample: approximately 10-day in vitro stimulation with candidate mutation-associated neoantigen peptide 1. No antigens are known for them. Produced via immunoSEQ multiplex PCR; TCRdb's table is partial and in-frame only. The repertoire consists of 8,500 to 10,000 clones, with more than 75% occurring once and the leading ten covering 14% to 15%. The material sequenced was cells cultured in vitro, taken from a patient treated with pembrolizumab. The receptors here all came from an adult with mismatch repair-deficient cancer.

This clone was seen a single time. The rearrangement uses TRBV7-3 and TRBJ1-4; D call uncertain. With 2 bases removed from V and 6 bases from J, the gap between germline ends came to 13 bases. The CDR3 runs to 15 residues. Germline V gene sequence: CDR1 SGHTA, CDR2 FQGTGA. CDR3 bases: TGTGCCAGCAGCTTAGACGGGGTTCCTGATGAAAAACTGTTTTTT. This sequence encodes CASSLDGVPDEKLFF.

This clone was detected a few times. The chain employs TRBV21-1 and TRBJ1-2. TRBV21-1 is a pseudogene locus. CDR3 length: 13 residues. CDR3 bases: TGTGCCAGCAGCTCCTGTCTAACCTATGGCTACACCTTC. Its protein is CASSSCLTYGYTF.

The chain uses TRBV7-9 and TRBJ1-4; D remains ambiguous. With 5 bases removed from V and 8 bases from J, the gap between germline ends came to 9 bases. The CDR3 length is 12 residues. Germline assignment: CDR1 SEHNR and CDR2 FQNEAQ (reference sequence). The CDR3 reads CASSPVHEKLFF. The CDR3 region has the DNA TGTGCCAGCAGCCCGGTTCACGAAAAACTGTTTTTT. The variable domain in full, with the rest retrieved from reference TRBV7-9 and TRBJ1-4, is DTGVSQNPRHKITKRGQNVTFRCDPISEHNRLYWYRQTLGQGPEFLTYFQNEAQLEKSRLLSDRFSAERPKGSFSTLEIQRTEQGDSAMYLCASSPVHEKLFFGSGTQLSVL.

The V call is TRBV29-1, the J call TRBJ2-1; D may be TRBD1 (5 bases). This CDR3 comprises 17 residues. V was clipped by 7 bases and J by 0 bases, with 22 bases between them. The germline V gene has CDR1 SQVTM and CDR2 ANQGSEA. The CDR3 spells CSAYSTMTESSYNEQFF. CDR3 in DNA: TGCAGCGCATACTCCACTATGACAGAGAGCTCCTACAATGAGCAGTTCTTC.

In nucleotides, the CDR3 is TGTGCCAGCAGCCCAAGGGGGACACTTAACACCGGGGAGCTGTTTTTT. This sequence encodes CASSPRGTLNTGELFF. This chain uses TRBV7-3 with TRBJ2-2, with TRBD1 as a possible D gene (6 bases). Germline values: CDR1 SGHTA, CDR2 FQGTGA. V dropped 5 bases and J dropped 2 bases, with 15 bases sitting between them. This CDR3 has 16 residues.

The V gene is TRBV7-3, the J gene TRBJ2-1, with 8 bases lining up with TRBD1. Trimming took 5 bases from V and 5 from J; bases not matched to a gene: 5. The CDR3 extends over 14 amino acids. Germline CDR1 is SGHTA and CDR2 is FQGTGA. CDR3 DNA: TGTGCCAGCAGCCAGGACAGGGCGAACAATGAGCAGTTCTTC. Translating gives CASSQDRANNEQFF.

This clone was seen a single time. The rearrangement joins TRBV2 to TRBJ2-5; D remains ambiguous. V lost 3 bases to trimming and J lost 0 bases, with 8 bases between them. Per the germline V gene, CDR1 is SNHLY and CDR2 is FYNNEI. CDR3 size: 14 residues. CDR3 residues: CASSEELYQETQYF. CDR3 DNA sequence: TGTGCCAGCAGTGAGGAGTTGTACCAAGAGACCCAGTACTTC.

V usage is TRBV4-1 and J usage is TRBJ1-5, with D perhaps TRBD1 (6 bases). The CDR3 runs to 17 residues. Germline V lookup: CDR1 MGHRA, CDR2 YSYEKL. V was clipped by 0 bases and J by 2 bases, with 14 bases between them. The CDR3 loop is CASSQEDRPWGNQPQHF. The CDR3, as DNA: TGCGCCAGCAGCCAAGAGGACAGACCTTGGGGCAATCAGCCCCAGCATTTT.

J is TRBJ2-7 and V is TRBV27, with D tentatively TRBD1 or TRBD2 (5 bases each). The CDR3 loop spans 13 amino acids. Trimming removed 1 base from V and 6 bases from J, with 10 bases in between. Per germline, CDR1 MNHEY and CDR2 SMNVEV (reference sequence). The CDR3 DNA reads as TGTGCCAGCAGTTTATTCGGGGCGCCCGAGCAGTACTTC. Translation: CASSLFGAPEQYF.

This chain links TRBV6-1 with TRBJ1-2; D is unclear. The V and J ends lost 0 bases and 8 bases respectively, with 7 bases between them. This CDR3 region has 12 residues. CDR1 and CDR2 from the germline V gene are MNHNS and SASEGT. The CDR3 DNA sequence: TGTGCCAGCAGTGAAGCCATGGGAGGCTACACCTTC. Translated, it gives CASSEAMGGYTF.

The rearrangement uses TRBV19 and TRBJ1-5; tentatively, D is TRBD1 (5 bases). V lost 9 bases and J lost 1, with 7 bases in between. The CDR3 loop spans 12 amino acids. CDR1 is LNHDA, CDR2 SQIVND, per germline (reference sequence). This chain's CDR3 is CASRQSNQPQHF. The CDR3, as DNA: TGTGCCAGCAGACAGAGCAATCAGCCCCAGCATTTT. The full variable domain, with the rest looked up from reference TRBV19 and TRBJ1-5, is DGGITQSPKYLFRKEGQNVTLSCEQNLNHDAMYWYRQDPGQGLRLIYYSQIVNDFQKGDIAEGYSVSREKKESFPLTVTSAQKNPTAFYLCASRQSNQPQHFGDGTRLSIL.

This chain links TRBV4-2 with TRBJ2-1, with D hard to call. Germline V gene data show CDR1 as LGHNA and CDR2 as YNFKEQ. Trimming pared 1 base from V and 5 bases from J, leaving 18 bases between. CDR3 length: 17 amino acids. CDR3 DNA sequence: TGTGCCAGCAGCCAAGTAGCTGCAGCAGATAGAGACAATGAGCAGTTCTTC. Translating gives CASSQVAAADRDNEQFF.

The V gene is TRBV14, the J gene TRBJ2-1; 14 nucleotides line up with TRBD2. The CDR3 has 17 amino acids. Germline V gives CDR1 SGHDN, CDR2 FVKESK. With 4 bases clipped from V and 6 bases from J, the junction kept 8 bases outside the gene matches. In nucleotides, the CDR3 is TGTGCCAGCAGCCCGCGGACTAGCGGGAGGCTCCCCAATGAGCAGTTCTTC. Protein: CASSPRTSGRLPNEQFF.

V and J are TRBV7-2 and TRBJ1-4, with D uncertain. V dropped 4 bases and J dropped 6 bases, with 18 bases sitting between them. The CDR3 is 16 residues long. Germline-derived CDR1 and CDR2 are SGHTA and FQGNSA. CDR3 DNA: TGTGCCAGCAGCTCCTTTCCCCAATCTAGGCATGAAAAACTGTTTTTT. Protein product: CASSSFPQSRHEKLFF.

The chain recombines TRBV6-5 with TRBJ1-4; D uncertain. The CDR3 loop spans 14 amino acids. The V end lost 6 bases, the J end lost 1 base, and 9 bases lay between the germline ends. Germline V CDR1 and CDR2: MNHEY, SVGAGI. CDR3 nucleotides: TGTGCCAGCAGCCGCACGGGAACTAATGAAAAACTGTTTTTT. Translated, it gives CASSRTGTNEKLFF.

V usage is TRBV2 and J usage is TRBJ1-5; 7 nucleotides align to TRBD1. The CDR3 is 15 amino acids. Germline CDR1 is SNHLY and CDR2 is FYNNEI. The V segment lost 3 bases and the J segment 4 bases; nucleotides outside the gene matches: 6. CDR3 nucleotides: TGTGCCAGCAGTGAGTGGGACAGCTCTAATCAGCCCCAGCATTTT. Its translation is CASSEWDSSNQPQHF.

About this clone itself: Without the conserved terminal phenylalanine or tryptophan, this CDR3 likely stems from a read error. Because the CDR3's place on the DNA is in doubt, the DNA is left out and the CDR3 is given as listed by TCRdb. The V call is TRBV20-1, the J call TRBJ1-1; no check of the table's D call, TRBD1, against the DNA was made. The CDR3 has 11 residues if both end residues are counted. CDR1 is DFQATT and CDR2 is SNEGSKA in the germline V gene (reference sequence). The CDR3 region is CSASGTGGLFL.

The V call is TRBV5-5, the J call TRBJ1-5; 8 bases are shared with TRBD1. This CDR3 region has 14 residues. V gave up 4 bases and J gave up 5 bases; unmatched junction bases: 5. Germline V lookup: CDR1 SGHKS, CDR2 YYEKEE (reference sequence). This CDR3 is CASSIDRGDQPQHF. CDR3 DNA: TGTGCCAGCAGCATAGACAGGGGCGATCAGCCCCAGCATTTT. Looking up the rest from reference TRBV5-5 and TRBJ1-5 gives the full variable domain: DAGVTQSPTHLIKTRGQQVTLRCSPISGHKSVSWYQQVLGQGPQFIFQYYEKEERGRGNFPDRFSARQFPNYSSELNVNALLLGDSALYLCASSIDRGDQPQHFGDGTRLSIL.

The V gene is TRBV29-1, the J gene TRBJ1-1; 8 nucleotides match TRBD1. Per germline, CDR1 SQVTM and CDR2 ANQGSEA. The CDR3 sequence is 13 residues long. V shed 3 bases and J 4 bases; nucleotides not matched to a gene: 4. The CDR3 bases are TGCAGCGTTGATCAGGGGGCGGGCACTGAAGCTTTCTTT. Translating it yields CSVDQGAGTEAFF.

The chain carries TRBV7-6 and TRBJ2-2; D not certain. Trimming removed 5 bases from V and 2 bases from J, with 6 bases in between. Germline values: CDR1 SGHVS, CDR2 FNYEAQ. The CDR3 sequence is 13 residues long. Here the CDR3 DNA reads TGTGCCAGCAGCCGGACCAACACCGGGGAGCTGTTTTTT. Its protein is CASSRTNTGELFF.

The rearrangement joins TRBV4-2 to TRBJ2-7, with no clear D. Trimming cost V 1 base and J 6 bases, with 13 bases left between them. Germline loops: CDR1 LGHNA, CDR2 YNFKEQ. The CDR3 is made up of 14 amino acids. The CDR3 loop reads CASSQVKPPLEQYF. The DNA of the CDR3 is TGTGCCAGCAGCCAAGTTAAGCCTCCCCTCGAGCAGTACTTC.

The gene calls are TRBV27 and TRBJ2-5; tentatively, D is TRBD2 (6 bases). V gave up 4 bases and J gave up 5 bases, with 17 bases separating them. Germline assignment: CDR1 MNHEY and CDR2 SMNVEV (reference sequence). The CDR3 has 15 residues. CDR3 sequence: CASSSRDSLGETQYF. In nucleotides, the CDR3 is TGTGCCAGCAGTTCCCGGGACTCCCTAGGGGAGACCCAGTACTTC.

This chain connects TRBV6-4 to TRBJ1-1; D possibly corresponds to TRBD1 (5 bases). CDR1 and CDR2 from the germline V gene are MRHNA and SNTAGT. The CDR3 extends over 15 amino acids. V was pared by 8 bases and J by 1 base, with 17 bases between. The CDR3 loop is CASSFDSAGNTEAFF. The CDR3 DNA follows: TGTGCCAGCTCCTTCGACAGCGCCGGGAACACTGAAGCTTTCTTT.